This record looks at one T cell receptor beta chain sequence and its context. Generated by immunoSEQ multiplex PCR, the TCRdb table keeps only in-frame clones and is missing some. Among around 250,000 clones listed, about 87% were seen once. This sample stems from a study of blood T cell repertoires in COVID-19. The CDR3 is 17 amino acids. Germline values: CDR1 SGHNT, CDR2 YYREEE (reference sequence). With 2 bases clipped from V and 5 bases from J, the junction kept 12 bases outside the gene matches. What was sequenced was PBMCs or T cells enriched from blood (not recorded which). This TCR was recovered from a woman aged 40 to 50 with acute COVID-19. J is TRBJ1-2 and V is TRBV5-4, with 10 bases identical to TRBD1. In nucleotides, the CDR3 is TGTGCCAGCAGCTTAGGAGTCCCGGGACAGGGGATTTATGGCTACACCTTC. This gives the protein CASSLGVPGQGIYGYTF.